This TCR beta chain was sequenced for a study of T cell repertoires in cytomegalovirus infection. In the study overall: The authors used CMV epitopes that were HLA-C-restricted (recently identified) and HLA-B-restricted (well studied).

Remarks on this clonotype: Its matching antigen is unknown.

Trimming stripped 0 bases from V and 2 bases from J, with 9 bases between. CDR3 length: 15 amino acids. In germline, CDR1 is LGHDT, CDR2 YNNKEL (reference sequence). Study results and limitations: CMV-specific TCR beta clonotypes restricted by HLA-C dominated the ex vivo response.

TCRdb processed the reads anew with MiXCR; each CDR3 protein has one entry. The sample records approximately 110,000 distinct CDR3 sequences, 35% to 50% being singletons. This clonotype was sampled from a human donor in good health (CMV status not recorded). Some clones in this sample may be carry-over from other donors' samples. This sequence joins TRBV3-1 and TRBJ2-3; no firm D call. The source was CD8+ T cells from cultured PBMCs, collected from culture after CMV antigen stimulation. CDR3 region: CASSQEAWVTDTQYF. The CDR3 nucleotides are TGTGCCAGCAGCCAAGAGGCGTGGGTCACAGATACGCAGTATTTT.